The next 16 T cell receptor beta chains were all read from a single sample in a study of T cell responses to AZD1222 COVID-19 vaccine. Assay: immunoSEQ multiplex PCR; the TCRdb copy retains only in-frame clones and omits some. The sample contains 180,000 or so clones, roughly nine tenths of which appear only once. Sequenced here: peripheral blood, sampled on day 0 of AZD1222 vaccination. The receptors were sampled from an adult in good health.

The CDR3 bases are TGTGCCAGCAGCTTAAGACTAGCGGACAAAAACATTCAGTACTTC. Translation: CASSLRLADKNIQYF. The V call is TRBV7-3, the J call TRBJ2-4; 9 bases agree with TRBD2. V was pared by 1 base and J by 3 bases, with 1 base of the junction left unmatched. The CDR3 consists of 15 residues. Looked up from germline, CDR1 is SGHTA and CDR2 is FQGTGA. Filled out from reference TRBV7-3 and TRBJ2-4, the complete variable domain reads GAGVSQTPSNKVTEKGKYVELRCDPISGHTALYWYRQSLGQGPEFLIYFQGTGAADDSGLPNDRFFAVRPEGSVSTLKIQRTERGDSAVYLCASSLRLADKNIQYFGAGTRLSVL.

The J gene is TRBJ2-2, the V gene TRBV21-1. TRBV21-1 is a known pseudogene. This CDR3 region has 13 residues. CDR3 in DNA: TGTGCCAGCAGCAAAGCGGACACCGGGGAGCTGTTTTTT. Translating it yields CASSKADTGELFF.

The V and J genes are TRBV6-5 and TRBJ1-1; D unclear. Germline assignment: CDR1 MNHEY and CDR2 SVGAGI. Trimming took off 2 bases at V and 5 bases at J, with 6 bases between the two ends. This CDR3 contains 12 residues. CDR3 nucleotides: TGTGCCAGCAGTTACAAGGGAACTGAAGCTTTCTTT. Its translation is CASSYKGTEAFF.

V and J are TRBV7-2 and TRBJ2-1, with TRBD1 matching 7 bases. CDR1 and CDR2 (germline): SGHTA, FQGNSA. This CDR3 contains 12 residues. The ends lost 5 bases at V and 13 bases at J; junction bases unmatched: 8. The CDR3 protein is CASSQDRIGQFF. CDR3 sequence (DNA): TGTGCCAGCAGCCAGGACAGGATCGGCCAGTTCTTC. The entire variable domain, with the rest obtained from reference TRBV7-2 and TRBJ2-1, is as follows: GAGVSQSPSNKVTEKGKDVELRCDPISGHTALYWYRQSLGQGLEFLIYFQGNSAPDKSGLPSDRFSAERTGGSVSTLTIQRTQQEDSAVYLCASSQDRIGQFFGPGTRLTVL.

This chain's CDR3 is CASSLTTLTYNNEQFF. CDR3 DNA sequence: TGTGCCAGCAGCTTGACGACCCTAACTTACAACAATGAGCAGTTCTTC. The V gene is TRBV7-9, the J gene TRBJ2-1; D gene ambiguous. Germline lookup yields CDR1 SEHNR and CDR2 FQNEAQ (reference sequence). Trimming took 3 bases from V and 5 from J, leaving 17 bases between them. The CDR3 is made up of 16 amino acids.

The chain links TRBV6-1 to TRBJ1-5; D gene uncertain. This CDR3 is built from 14 residues. The germline V and J ends were trimmed by 1 base and 4 bases, with 8 bases remaining between them. Germline V gene data show CDR1 as MNHNS and CDR2 as SASEGT. CDR3 bases: TGTGCCAGCAGTGAAGGGGTAGGAAATCAGCCCCAGCATTTT. It yields the protein CASSEGVGNQPQHF.

This chain joins TRBV3-1 (or the pseudogene TRBV3-2) and TRBJ1-5; unclear D gene. This CDR3 is built from 12 residues. CDR1 is LGHDT, CDR2 YNNKEL, per germline (reference sequence). V was shortened by 0 bases and J by 4 bases, with 1 base between the two germline ends. This chain's CDR3 is CASSQENQPQHF. Written as DNA, the CDR3 is TGTGCCAGCAGCCAAGAAAATCAGCCCCAGCATTTT.

The rearrangement links TRBV11-2 to TRBJ1-1, with TRBD1 as a possible D gene (5 bases). There are 15 residues in the CDR3. CDR1 SGHAT and CDR2 FQNNGV come from the germline V gene. V was trimmed by 5 bases and J by 10 bases, leaving 23 bases between them. The CDR3 is CASSAAWGTFSLAFF. CDR3 sequence (DNA): TGTGCCAGCAGCGCCGCTTGGGGCACCTTCTCATTAGCTTTCTTT.

The chain joins TRBV6-5 to TRBJ2-7, with D perhaps matching TRBD1 or TRBD2 (5 bases each). V lost 8 bases and J lost 6, with 14 bases in between. The CDR3 runs 12 residues. Per the germline V gene, CDR1 is MNHEY and CDR2 is SVGAGI. CDR3 DNA: TGTGCCAGCTGGAACCGTGGGGGCGAGCAGTACTTC. Amino acid sequence: CASWNRGGEQYF.

V and J are TRBV11-3 and TRBJ2-5; perhaps TRBD2 as D (7 bases). The germline CDR1 and CDR2 sequences are SGHNT and YENEEA. With 2 bases removed from V and 5 bases from J, the gap between germline ends came to 18 bases. The CDR3 totals 16 residues. CDR3 DNA: TGTGCCAGCAGCTTACCTTCGAGGGGGGGTATGGAGACCCAGTACTTC. Its translation is CASSLPSRGGMETQYF.

V and J are TRBV11-2 and TRBJ2-3; a possible D gene is TRBD1 (6 bases). The germline V gene has CDR1 SGHAT and CDR2 FQNNGV. This CDR3 comprises 16 residues. V lost 0 bases and J lost 1, with 11 bases in between. CDR3 region: CASSLEGGAGTDTQYF. CDR3 DNA sequence: TGTGCCAGCAGCTTAGAAGGGGGAGCCGGCACAGATACGCAGTATTTT.

The rearrangement uses TRBV5-6 and TRBJ2-1; no clear D gene. Trimming stripped 4 bases from V and 6 bases from J, with 11 bases between. This CDR3 contains 13 residues. From germline, CDR1 is SGHDT and CDR2 YYEEEE. Here the CDR3 reads CASSRKIVNEQFF. The CDR3 DNA sequence: TGTGCCAGCAGCCGTAAAATAGTCAATGAGCAGTTCTTC.

The rearrangement uses TRBV10-1 and TRBJ2-5; 8 bases are shared with TRBD2. Germline trimming cut 6 bases from V and 2 bases from J; bases unmatched to any gene: 5. The CDR3 runs 14 residues. Germline V lookup: CDR1 WNHNN, CDR2 SYGVQD (reference sequence). The CDR3 DNA is TGCGCCAGCAGCGATAGCGGGGCTCAAGAGACCCAGTACTTC. Its translation is CASSDSGAQETQYF.

The V and J genes are TRBV30 and TRBJ1-3, with 7 bases matching TRBD1. The CDR3 runs 15 residues. Germline CDR1 and CDR2: GTSNPN and SVGIG (reference sequence). Trimming removed 4 bases from V and 0 bases from J; junction bases left unmatched: 6. The CDR3 DNA follows: TGTGCCTGGACCCAACAGGGGATCTCTGGAAACACCATATATTTT. Translated, it gives CAWTQQGISGNTIYF.

In its sample, this clone was seen a few times. The rearrangement joins TRBV7-9 to TRBJ2-1; D tentatively fits TRBD1 or TRBD2 (5 bases each). CDR1 and CDR2 from the germline V gene are SEHNR and FQNEAQ (reference sequence). V lost 5 bases, J lost 8 bases, and 25 bases lay in between. This CDR3 has 17 residues. The CDR3 DNA reads as TGTGCCAGCAGCACCCCCCCGGGGCCTTACATGGACTATGAGCAGTTCTTC. This encodes CASSTPPGPYMDYEQFF.

The chain joins TRBV29-1 to TRBJ1-4, with D perhaps TRBD1 (6 bases). The V gene lost 4 bases and the J gene lost 8 bases, with 11 bases spanning the gap. The CDR3 covers 12 residues. Per germline, CDR1 SQVTM and CDR2 ANQGSEA. CDR3 residues: CSVGRGGEKLFF. Written as DNA, the CDR3 is TGCAGCGTTGGCAGGGGTGGGGAAAAACTGTTTTTT.